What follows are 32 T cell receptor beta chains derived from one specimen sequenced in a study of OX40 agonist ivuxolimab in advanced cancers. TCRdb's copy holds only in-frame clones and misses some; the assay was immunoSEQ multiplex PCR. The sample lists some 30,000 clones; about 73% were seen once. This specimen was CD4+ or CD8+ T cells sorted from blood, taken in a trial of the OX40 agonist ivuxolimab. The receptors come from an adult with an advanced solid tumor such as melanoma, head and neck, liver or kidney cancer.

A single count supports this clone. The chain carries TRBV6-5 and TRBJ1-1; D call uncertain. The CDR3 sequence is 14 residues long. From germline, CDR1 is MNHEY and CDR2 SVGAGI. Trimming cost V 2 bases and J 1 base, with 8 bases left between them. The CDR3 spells CASSYDWGNTEAFF. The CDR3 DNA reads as TGTGCCAGCAGTTACGATTGGGGGAACACTGAAGCTTTCTTT.

The CDR3 region is CATSREAWRDTQYF. The CDR3 nucleotides read TGTGCCACCAGCAGAGAGGCCTGGCGCGATACGCAGTATTTT. This rearrangement joins TRBV15 to TRBJ2-3; unclear D gene. Looked up from germline, CDR1 is LNHNV and CDR2 is YYDKDF (reference sequence). V was clipped by 0 bases and J by 6 bases, with 10 bases between them. This CDR3 contains 14 residues.

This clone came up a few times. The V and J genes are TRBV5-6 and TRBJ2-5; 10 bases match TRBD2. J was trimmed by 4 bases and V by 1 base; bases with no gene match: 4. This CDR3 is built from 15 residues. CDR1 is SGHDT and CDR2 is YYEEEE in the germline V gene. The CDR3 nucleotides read TGTGCCAGCAGCTTGCTAGCGGGGGTAGGAGAGACCCAGTACTTC. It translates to CASSLLAGVGETQYF.

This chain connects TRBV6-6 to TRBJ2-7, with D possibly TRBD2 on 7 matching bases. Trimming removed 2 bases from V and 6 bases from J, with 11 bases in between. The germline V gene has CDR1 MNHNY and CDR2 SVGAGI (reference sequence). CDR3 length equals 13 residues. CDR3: CASSYTRGGEQYV. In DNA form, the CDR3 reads TGTGCCAGCAGTTACACGAGGGGGGGCGAGCAGTACGTC.

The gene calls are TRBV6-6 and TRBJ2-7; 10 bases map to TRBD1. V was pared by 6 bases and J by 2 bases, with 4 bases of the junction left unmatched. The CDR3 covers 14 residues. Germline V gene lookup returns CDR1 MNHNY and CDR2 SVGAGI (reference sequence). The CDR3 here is CASRRGQGAYEQYV. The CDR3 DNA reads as TGTGCCAGCAGGCGCGGACAGGGGGCCTACGAGCAGTACGTC.

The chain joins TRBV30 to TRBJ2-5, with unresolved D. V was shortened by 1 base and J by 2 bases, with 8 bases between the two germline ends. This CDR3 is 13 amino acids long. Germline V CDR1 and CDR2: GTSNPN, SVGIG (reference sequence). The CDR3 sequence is CAWSDSIQETQYF. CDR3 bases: TGTGCCTGGAGTGACAGTATACAAGAGACCCAGTACTTC.

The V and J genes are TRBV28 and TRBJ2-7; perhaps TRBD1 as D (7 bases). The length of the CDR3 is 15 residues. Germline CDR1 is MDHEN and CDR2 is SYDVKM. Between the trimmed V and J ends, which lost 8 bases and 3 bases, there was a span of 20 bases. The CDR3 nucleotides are TGTGCCAGCTCACCTGCGGGGACAGCAAACTACGAGCAGTACTTC. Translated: CASSPAGTANYEQYF.

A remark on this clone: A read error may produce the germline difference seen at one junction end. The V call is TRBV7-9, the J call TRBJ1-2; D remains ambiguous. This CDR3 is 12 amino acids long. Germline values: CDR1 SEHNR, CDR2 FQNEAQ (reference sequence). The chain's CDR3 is CASSLVGPLPSF. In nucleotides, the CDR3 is TGTGCCAGCAGCTTAGTAGGGCCCCTACCGTCCTTC.

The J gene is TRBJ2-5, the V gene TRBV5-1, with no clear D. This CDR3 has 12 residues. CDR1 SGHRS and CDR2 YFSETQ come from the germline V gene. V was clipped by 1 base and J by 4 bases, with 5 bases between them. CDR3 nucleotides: TGCGCCAGCAGCTTGACCAGAGAGACCCAGTACTTC. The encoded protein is CASSLTRETQYF.

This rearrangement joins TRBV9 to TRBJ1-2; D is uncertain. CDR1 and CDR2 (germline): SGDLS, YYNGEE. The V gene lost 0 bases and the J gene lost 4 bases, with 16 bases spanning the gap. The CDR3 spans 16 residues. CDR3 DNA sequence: TGTGCCAGCAGCGTAGATTTGGCGGTCGCGGGCTATGGCTACACCTTC. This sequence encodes CASSVDLAVAGYGYTF.

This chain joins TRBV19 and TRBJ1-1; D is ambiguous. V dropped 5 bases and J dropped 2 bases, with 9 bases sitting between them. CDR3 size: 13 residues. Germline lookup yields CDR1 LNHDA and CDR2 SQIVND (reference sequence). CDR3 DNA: TGTGCCAGTAGTCCCGACCACAACACTGAAGCTTTCTTT. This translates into CASSPDHNTEAFF.

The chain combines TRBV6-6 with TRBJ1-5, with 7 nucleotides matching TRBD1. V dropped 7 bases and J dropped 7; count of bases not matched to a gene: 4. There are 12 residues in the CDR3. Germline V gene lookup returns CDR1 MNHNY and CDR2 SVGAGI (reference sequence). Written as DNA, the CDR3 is TGTGCCAGCAAAGACAGGGCCCAGCCCCAGCATTTT. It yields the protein CASKDRAQPQHF.

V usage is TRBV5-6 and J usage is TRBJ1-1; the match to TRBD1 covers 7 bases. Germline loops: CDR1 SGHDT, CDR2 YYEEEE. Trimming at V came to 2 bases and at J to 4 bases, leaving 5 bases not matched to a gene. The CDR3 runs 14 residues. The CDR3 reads CASSLRGLGTEAFF. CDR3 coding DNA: TGTGCCAGCAGCTTAAGGGGGCTCGGCACTGAAGCTTTCTTT.

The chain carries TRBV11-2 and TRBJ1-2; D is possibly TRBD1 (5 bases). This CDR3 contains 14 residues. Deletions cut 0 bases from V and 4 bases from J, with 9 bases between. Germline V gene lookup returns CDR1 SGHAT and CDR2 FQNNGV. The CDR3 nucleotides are TGTGCCAGCAGCTTAGAGGGGGGACTCTATGGCTACACCTTC. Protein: CASSLEGGLYGYTF.

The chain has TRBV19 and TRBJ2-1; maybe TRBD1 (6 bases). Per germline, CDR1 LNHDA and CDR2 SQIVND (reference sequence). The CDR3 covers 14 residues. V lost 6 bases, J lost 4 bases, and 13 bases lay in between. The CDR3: CASRRQGSYNEQFF. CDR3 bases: TGTGCCAGTAGACGTCAGGGGTCGTACAATGAGCAGTTCTTC. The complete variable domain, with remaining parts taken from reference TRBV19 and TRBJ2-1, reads DGGITQSPKYLFRKEGQNVTLSCEQNLNHDAMYWYRQDPGQGLRLIYYSQIVNDFQKGDIAEGYSVSREKKESFPLTVTSAQKNPTAFYLCASRRQGSYNEQFFGPGTRLTVL.

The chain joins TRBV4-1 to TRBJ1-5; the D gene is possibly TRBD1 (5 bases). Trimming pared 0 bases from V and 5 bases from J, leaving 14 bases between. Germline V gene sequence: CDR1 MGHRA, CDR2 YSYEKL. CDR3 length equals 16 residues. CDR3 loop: CASSQDGAAAYQPQHF. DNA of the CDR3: TGCGCCAGCAGCCAAGACGGGGCAGCCGCTTATCAGCCCCAGCATTTT.

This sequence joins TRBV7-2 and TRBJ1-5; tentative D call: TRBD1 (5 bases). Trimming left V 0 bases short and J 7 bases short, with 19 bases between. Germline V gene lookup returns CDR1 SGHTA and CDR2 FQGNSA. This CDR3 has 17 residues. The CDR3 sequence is CASSLARGSDGWQPQHF. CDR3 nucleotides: TGTGCCAGCAGCTTAGCGCGGGGCTCTGACGGGTGGCAGCCCCAGCATTTT.

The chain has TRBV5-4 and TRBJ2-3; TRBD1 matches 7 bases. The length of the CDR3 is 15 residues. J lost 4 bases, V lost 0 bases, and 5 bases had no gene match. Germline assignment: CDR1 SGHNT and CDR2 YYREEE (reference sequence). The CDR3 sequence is CASSLAQGVPDTQYF. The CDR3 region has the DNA TGTGCCAGCAGCTTGGCTCAGGGGGTACCAGATACGCAGTATTTT.

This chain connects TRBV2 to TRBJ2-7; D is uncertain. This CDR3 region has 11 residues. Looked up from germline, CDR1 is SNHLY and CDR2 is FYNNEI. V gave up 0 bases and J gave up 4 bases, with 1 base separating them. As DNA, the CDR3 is TGTGCCAGCAGTGAAGCTTACGAGCAGTACGTC. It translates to CASSEAYEQYV.

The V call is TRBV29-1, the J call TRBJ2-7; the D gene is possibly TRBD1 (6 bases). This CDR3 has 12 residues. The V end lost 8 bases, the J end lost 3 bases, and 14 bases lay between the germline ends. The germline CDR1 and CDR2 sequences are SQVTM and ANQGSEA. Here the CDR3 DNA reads TGCAGCACGCTTACAGGGAACTACGAGCAGTACTTC. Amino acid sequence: CSTLTGNYEQYF.

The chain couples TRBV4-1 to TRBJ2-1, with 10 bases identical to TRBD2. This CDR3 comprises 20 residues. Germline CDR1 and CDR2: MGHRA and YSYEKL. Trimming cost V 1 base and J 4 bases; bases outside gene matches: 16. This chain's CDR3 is CASSQAILPRRLAGYNEQFF. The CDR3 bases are TGCGCCAGCAGCCAAGCAATCCTTCCTCGAAGACTAGCGGGTTACAATGAGCAGTTCTTC.

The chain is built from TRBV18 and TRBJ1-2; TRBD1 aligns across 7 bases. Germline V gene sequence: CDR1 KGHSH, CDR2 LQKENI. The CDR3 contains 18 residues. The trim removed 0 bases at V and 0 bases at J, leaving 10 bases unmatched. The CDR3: CASSPPGSGTDTNYGYTF. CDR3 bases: TGTGCCAGCTCACCACCCGGGTCGGGGACAGATACTAACTATGGCTACACCTTC.

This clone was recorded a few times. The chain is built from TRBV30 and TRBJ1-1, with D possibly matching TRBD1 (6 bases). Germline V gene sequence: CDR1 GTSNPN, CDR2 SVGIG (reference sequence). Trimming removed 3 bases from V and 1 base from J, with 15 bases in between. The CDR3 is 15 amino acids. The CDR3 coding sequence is TGTGCCTGGAGCTTGACAGGACGGGGGAACACTGAAGCTTTCTTT. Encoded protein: CAWSLTGRGNTEAFF.

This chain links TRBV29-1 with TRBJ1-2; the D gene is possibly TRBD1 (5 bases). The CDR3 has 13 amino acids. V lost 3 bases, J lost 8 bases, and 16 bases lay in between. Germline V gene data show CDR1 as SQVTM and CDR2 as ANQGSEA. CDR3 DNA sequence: TGCAGCGTTGAGGACACCTCACCAGAGGGCTACACCTTC. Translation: CSVEDTSPEGYTF.

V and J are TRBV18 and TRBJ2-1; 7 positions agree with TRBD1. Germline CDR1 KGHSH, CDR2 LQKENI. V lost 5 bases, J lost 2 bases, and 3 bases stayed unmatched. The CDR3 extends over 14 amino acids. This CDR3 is CASSDRVAYNEQFF. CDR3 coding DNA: TGTGCCAGCTCAGACAGGGTTGCCTACAATGAGCAGTTCTTC.

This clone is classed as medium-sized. CDR3 nucleotides: TGTGCCAGCAGTTTTCTCGGGACGGCTGGGGCCAACGTCCTGACTTTC. Protein sequence: CASSFLGTAGANVLTF. This chain joins TRBV27 and TRBJ2-6, with D tentatively TRBD1 or TRBD2 (5 bases each). Germline V CDR1 and CDR2: MNHEY, SMNVEV (reference sequence). This CDR3 spans 16 amino acids. V gave up 3 bases and J gave up 2 bases, with 11 bases separating them.

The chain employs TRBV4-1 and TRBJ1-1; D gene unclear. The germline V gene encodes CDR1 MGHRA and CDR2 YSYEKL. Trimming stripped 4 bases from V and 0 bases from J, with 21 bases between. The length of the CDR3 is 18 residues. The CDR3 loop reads CASSLSPPTPDVNTEAFF. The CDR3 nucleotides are TGCGCCAGCAGCCTATCACCGCCGACGCCTGACGTGAACACTGAAGCTTTCTTT.

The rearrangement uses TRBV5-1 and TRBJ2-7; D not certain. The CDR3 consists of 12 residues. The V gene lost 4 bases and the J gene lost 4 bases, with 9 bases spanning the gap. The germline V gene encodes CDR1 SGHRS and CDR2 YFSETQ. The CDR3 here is CASSADGYEQYF. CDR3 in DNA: TGCGCCAGCAGCGCGGACGGTTACGAGCAGTACTTC. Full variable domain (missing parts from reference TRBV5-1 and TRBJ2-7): KAGVTQTPRYLIKTRGQQVTLSCSPISGHRSVSWYQQTPGQGLQFLFEYFSETQRNKGNFPGRFSGRQFSNSRSEMNVSTLELGDSALYLCASSADGYEQYFGPGTRLTVT.

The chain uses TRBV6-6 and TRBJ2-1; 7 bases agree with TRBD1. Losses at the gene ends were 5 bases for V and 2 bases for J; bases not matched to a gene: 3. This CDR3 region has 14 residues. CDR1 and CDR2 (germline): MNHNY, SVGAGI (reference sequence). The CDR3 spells CASSRTGTYNEQFF. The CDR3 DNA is TGTGCCAGCAGTCGGACAGGTACCTACAATGAGCAGTTCTTC.

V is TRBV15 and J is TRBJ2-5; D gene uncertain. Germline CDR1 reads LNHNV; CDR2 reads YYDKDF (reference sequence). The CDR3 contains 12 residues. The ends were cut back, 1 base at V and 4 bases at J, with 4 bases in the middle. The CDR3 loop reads CATSRVGETQYF. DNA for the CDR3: TGTGCCACCAGCAGAGTGGGAGAGACCCAGTACTTC.

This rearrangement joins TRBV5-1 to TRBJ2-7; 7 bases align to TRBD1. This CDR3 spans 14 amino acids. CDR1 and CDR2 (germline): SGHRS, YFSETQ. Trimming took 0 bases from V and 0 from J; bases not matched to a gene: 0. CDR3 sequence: CASSLGQGSYEQYF. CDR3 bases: TGCGCCAGCAGCTTGGGACAGGGCTCCTACGAGCAGTACTTC.

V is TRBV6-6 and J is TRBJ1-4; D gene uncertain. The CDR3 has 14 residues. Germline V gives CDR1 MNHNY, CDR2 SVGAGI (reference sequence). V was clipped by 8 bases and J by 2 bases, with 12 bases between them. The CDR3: CASDLGGTNEKLFF. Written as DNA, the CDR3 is TGTGCCAGCGACTTAGGTGGCACTAATGAAAAACTGTTTTTT.